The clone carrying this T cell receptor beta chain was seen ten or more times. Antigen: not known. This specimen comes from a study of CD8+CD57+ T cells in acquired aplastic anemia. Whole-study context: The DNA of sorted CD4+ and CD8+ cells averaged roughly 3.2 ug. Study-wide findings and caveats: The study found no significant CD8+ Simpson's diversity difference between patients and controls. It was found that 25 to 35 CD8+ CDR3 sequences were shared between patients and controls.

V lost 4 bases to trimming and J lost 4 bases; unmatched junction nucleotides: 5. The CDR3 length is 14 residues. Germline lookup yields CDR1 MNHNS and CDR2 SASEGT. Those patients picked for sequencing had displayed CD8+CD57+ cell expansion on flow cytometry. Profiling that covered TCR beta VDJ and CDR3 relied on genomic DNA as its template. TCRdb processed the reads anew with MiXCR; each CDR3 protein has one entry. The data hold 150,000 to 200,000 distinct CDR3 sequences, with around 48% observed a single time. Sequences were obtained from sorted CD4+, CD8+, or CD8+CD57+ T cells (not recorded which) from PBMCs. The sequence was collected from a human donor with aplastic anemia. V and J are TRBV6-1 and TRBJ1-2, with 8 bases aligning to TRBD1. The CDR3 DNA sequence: TGTGCCAGCAGTGCAACAGGGGGAGGCTATGGCTACACCTTC. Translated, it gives CASSATGGGYGYTF.